Described below is a single T cell receptor (beta chain) sequence and its context. The sample is drawn from a study of blood T cell repertoires in COVID-19. Study summary: In each case, the material was cDNA or gDNA derived from T cells, B-cell-depleted T cells, or PBMCs.

This CDR3 contains 12 residues. Trimming took 6 bases from V and 7 from J, leaving 9 bases between them. Looked up from germline, CDR1 is MNHEY and CDR2 is SMNVEV (reference sequence). In the source study's methods: Nucleated cell number was recorded as an estimate derived from reference gene primer amplification. Method: immunoSEQ multiplex PCR; TCRdb's copy keeps in-frame clones and lacks some. That table is the source of V, J and clone size, and D and trimming were worked out from the DNA. The table records a few hundred thousand clones, more than 70% of them present only once. The sequence derives from a woman aged 18-29 years with acute or convalescent COVID-19. The chain employs TRBV27 and TRBJ2-2, with D unclear. Input material: peripheral blood. The CDR3: CASRFFSGELFF. As DNA, the CDR3 is TGTGCCAGCAGGTTCTTTAGCGGGGAGCTGTTTTTT.